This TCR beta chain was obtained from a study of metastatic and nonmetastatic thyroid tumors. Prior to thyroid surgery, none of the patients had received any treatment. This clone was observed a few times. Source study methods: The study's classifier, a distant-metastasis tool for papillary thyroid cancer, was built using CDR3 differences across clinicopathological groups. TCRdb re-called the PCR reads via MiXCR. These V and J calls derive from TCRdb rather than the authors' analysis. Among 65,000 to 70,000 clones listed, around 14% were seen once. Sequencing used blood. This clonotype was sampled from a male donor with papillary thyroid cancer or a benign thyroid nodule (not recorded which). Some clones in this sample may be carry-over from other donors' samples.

The CDR3 is CASSSWAGWGDTQYF. The DNA for the CDR3 is TGTGCCAGCAGTTCTTGGGCAGGATGGGGGGATACGCAGTATTTT. The chain has TRBV6-1 and TRBJ2-3; the D call may be TRBD1 or TRBD2 (5 bases each). V was cut by 5 bases and J by 6 bases, with 18 bases left in between. The CDR3 is 15 amino acids. Germline V gene sequence: CDR1 MNHNS, CDR2 SASEGT.